Listed below are T cell receptor beta chains from one sample, sequenced in a study of shared clonotypes between healthy human individuals. Clones were sequenced by immunoSEQ multiplex PCR, and TCRdb holds only the in-frame ones, with some missing. The sample contains 450,000 to 700,000 clones, nearly 97% of which appear only once. The specimen sequenced was naive CD8+ T cells sorted from blood. Receptors were obtained from a woman aged 25 to 39 in good health. The CDR3 runs from the conserved cysteine through the conserved F or W. The D gene is left open where the match is weak. Not all rows give a size; the values are once, few, many and, for expanded clones, a class.

size: .
V: TRBV27
D: .
J: TRBJ2-1
DNA: TGTGCCAGCAGCCTGGGACCCCAATATGAGCAGTTCTTC
CDR3: CASSLGPQYEQFF

size: few
V: TRBV29-1
D: .
J: TRBJ1-1
DNA: TGCAGCGTTGATTTGGGGCAGACGAACACTGAAGCTTTCTTT
CDR3: CSVDLGQTNTEAFF

size: .
V: TRBV20-1
D: .
J: TRBJ2-7
DNA: TGCAGTGCTAGATTACTAGGCGAGCAGTACTTC
CDR3: CSARLLGEQYF

size: .
V: TRBV5-4
D: .
J: TRBJ2-1
DNA: TGTGCCAGCAGCTTGCCCAGCGGTGGATACAATGAGCAGTTCTTC
CDR3: CASSLPSGGYNEQFF

size: .
V: TRBV9
D: .
J: TRBJ2-7
DNA: TGTGCCAGCAGCGCCACGGGCTCCTACGAGCAGTACTTC
CDR3: CASSATGSYEQYF

size: .
V: TRBV28
D: .
J: TRBJ2-1
DNA: TGTGCCAGCAGTTTGCCGTCCTACAATGAGCAGTTCTTC
CDR3: CASSLPSYNEQFF

size: once
V: TRBV5-1
D: .
J: TRBJ1-4
DNA: TGCGCCAGCAGCTTGGAAGGGTTAGTGAATGAAAAACTGTTTTTT
CDR3: CASSLEGLVNEKLFF

size: .
V: TRBV14
D: TRBD2
J: TRBJ2-1
DNA: TGTGCCAGCAGCCAAGTCGGTACCGGGACTAGCGGGTTGGTTTCCTACAATGAGCAGTTCTTC
CDR3: CASSQVGTGTSGLVSYNEQFF

size: once
V: TRBV7-9
D: .
J: TRBJ2-7
DNA: TGTGCCAGCAGCTCCGACAGCAACGAGCAGTACTTC
CDR3: CASSSDSNEQYF

size: .
V: TRBV25-1
D: .
J: TRBJ1-4
DNA: TGTGCCAGCAGCGGGGTCGGGGCTAATGAAAAACTGTTTTTT
CDR3: CASSGVGANEKLFF

size: .
V: TRBV2
D: TRBD2
J: TRBJ2-7
DNA: TGTGCCAGCAGCCAACTAGCGTACGAGCAGTACTTC
CDR3: CASSQLAYEQYF

size: .
V: TRBV4-1
D: .
J: TRBJ1-5
DNA: TGCGCCAGCAGCCAAGACCCCTCCGGGGCTGAGCAGCCCCAGCATTTT
CDR3: CASSQDPSGAEQPQHF

size: .
V: TRBV5-1
D: .
J: TRBJ2-7
DNA: TGCGCCAGCAGGGAGCAGGGATCCCACGAGCAGTACTTC
CDR3: CASREQGSHEQYF

size: .
V: TRBV5-5
D: .
J: TRBJ1-5
DNA: TGTGCCAGCAGCCAAGGACGGAATCAGCCCCAGCATTTT
CDR3: CASSQGRNQPQHF

size: .
V: TRBV5-8
D: TRBD1
J: TRBJ1-1
DNA: TGTGCCAGCAGCGGCCCGGACAGGGGGCCTGAAGCTTTCTTT
CDR3: CASSGPDRGPEAFF

size: .
V: TRBV7-9
D: .
J: TRBJ2-3
DNA: TGTGCCAGCAGCGCGAGACCGGGATGGGGCACAGATACGCAGTATTTT
CDR3: CASSARPGWGTDTQYF

size: .
V: TRBV7-2
D: TRBD1
J: TRBJ2-7
DNA: TGTGCCAGCAGCTTGACAGGGTCGTTCTACGAGCAGTACTTC
CDR3: CASSLTGSFYEQYF

size: .
V: TRBV4-1
D: .
J: TRBJ2-7
DNA: TGCGCCAGCAGCCACACCTACGAGCAGTACTTC
CDR3: CASSHTYEQYF

size: .
V: TRBV7-9
D: TRBD1
J: TRBJ1-2
DNA: TGTGCCAGCAGAGAGGACAGGGTGGGGTACTATGGCTACACCTTC
CDR3: CASREDRVGYYGYTF

size: .
V: TRBV4-2
D: .
J: TRBJ2-7
DNA: TGTGCCAGCAGCCAAGAAGATCTAGGGGGCGAGCAGTACTTC
CDR3: CASSQEDLGGEQYF

size: .
V: TRBV6-1
D: .
J: TRBJ2-5
DNA: TGTGCCAGCAGTGAAGCGGCCGAGTGGGGGCAAGAGACCCAGTACTTC
CDR3: CASSEAAEWGQETQYF

size: .
V: TRBV7-8
D: .
J: TRBJ2-7
DNA: TGTGCCAGCAAGGAGAGACCGGGACTCAAAGCCTACGAGCAGTACTTC
CDR3: CASKERPGLKAYEQYF

size: .
V: TRBV4-1
D: .
J: TRBJ2-1
DNA: TGCGCCAGCAGCCTGGGTGGGGGACCCGGCAATGAGCAGTTCTTC
CDR3: CASSLGGGPGNEQFF

size: .
V: TRBV4-2
D: TRBD2
J: TRBJ2-7
DNA: TGTGCCAGCAGCCAAAGCGGGAGGGCCTCTGGCGAGCAGTACTTC
CDR3: CASSQSGRASGEQYF

size: once
V: TRBV28
D: .
J: TRBJ2-7
DNA: TGTGCCAGCAGTTCGGTGGGCAGGGTTACCCAGGAGCAGTACTTC
CDR3: CASSSVGRVTQEQYF

size: .
V: TRBV11-2
D: .
J: TRBJ2-7
DNA: TGTGCCAGCAGGGCGGGACTTCTCTTC
CDR3: CASRAGLLF

size: .
V: TRBV5-1
D: .
J: TRBJ2-1
DNA: TGCGCCAGCAGCTTGGTTAAGGCCCTGGAAGAGCAGTTCTTC
CDR3: CASSLVKALEEQFF

size: .
V: TRBV10-3
D: TRBD2
J: TRBJ2-3
DNA: TGTGCCATCAGTGAGTCGGGTGCGGGAGTAACAGATACGCAGTATTTT
CDR3: CAISESGAGVTDTQYF

size: .
V: TRBV27
D: TRBD1
J: TRBJ2-3
DNA: TGTGCCAGCAGTCCGACGGGGGGGACAGGGGGTACAGATACGCAGTATTTT
CDR3: CASSPTGGTGGTDTQYF

size: .
V: TRBV4-1
D: .
J: TRBJ1-3
DNA: TGCGCCAGCAGCCAAGATTTTGACAGAACGGGTGGAAACACCATATATTTT
CDR3: CASSQDFDRTGGNTIYF

size: .
V: TRBV27
D: .
J: TRBJ2-1
DNA: TGTGCCAGCAGTCAGCTTCGGGGCGAGCAGTTCTTC
CDR3: CASSQLRGEQFF

size: .
V: TRBV11-2
D: .
J: TRBJ1-2
DNA: TGTGCCAGCAGCTTCGGTCGGGGAGCTAACTATGGCTACACCTTC
CDR3: CASSFGRGANYGYTF

size: .
V: TRBV12-2
D: .
J: TRBJ2-5
DNA: TGTGCAAGTCGCCCAGGAGGGGGTCCGGGTAACTTC
CDR3: CASRPGGGPGNF

size: .
V: TRBV2
D: TRBD2
J: TRBJ2-3
DNA: TGTGCCAGCAGTTCTCTAGCGGGAGCGGTTTCGAGCACAGATACGCAGTATTTT
CDR3: CASSSLAGAVSSTDTQYF

size: .
V: TRBV2
D: .
J: TRBJ1-5
DNA: TGTGCCAGCAGTGAGAGTTATAGCAATCAGCCCCAGCATTTT
CDR3: CASSESYSNQPQHF

size: .
V: TRBV19
D: TRBD1
J: TRBJ2-7
DNA: TGTGCCAGTAGTATCCTTCGGACAGGGTTCGACGAGCAGTACTTC
CDR3: CASSILRTGFDEQYF

size: .
V: TRBV28
D: .
J: TRBJ2-6
DNA: TGTGCCAGCAGTTCGTTCCCCAATCGGGCTGGGGCCAACGTCCTGACTTTC
CDR3: CASSSFPNRAGANVLTF

size: few
V: TRBV30
D: TRBD1
J: TRBJ1-5
DNA: TGTGCCTGGAGTTGGGGACAGGGCGATCAGCCCCAGCATTTT
CDR3: CAWSWGQGDQPQHF

size: .
V: TRBV7-9
D: .
J: TRBJ1-1
DNA: TGTGCCAGCAGATCAGACCGAAACACTGAAGCTTTCTTT
CDR3: CASRSDRNTEAFF

size: .
V: TRBV28
D: TRBD1
J: TRBJ1-3
DNA: TGTGCCAGCGGCGGGGACAGGGGCACTGGAAACACCATATATTTT
CDR3: CASGGDRGTGNTIYF

size: .
V: TRBV2
D: .
J: TRBJ2-1
DNA: TGTGCCAGCAGTGTCTCCCAGAAGGGCTATTGGAATGAGCAGTTCTTC
CDR3: CASSVSQKGYWNEQFF

size: .
V: TRBV27
D: .
J: TRBJ2-7
DNA: TGTGCCAGCAGTTCTTTTCCGGGCTCCTACGAGCAGTACTTC
CDR3: CASSSFPGSYEQYF

size: .
V: TRBV28
D: .
J: TRBJ1-2
DNA: TGTGCCAGCAGTTTGTCCGTCTATGGCTACACCTTC
CDR3: CASSLSVYGYTF

size: once
V: TRBV6-1
D: TRBD2
J: TRBJ2-1
DNA: TGTGCCAGCAGTGATATGGGACTAGCGGGAGGATTGGAGTTCTTC
CDR3: CASSDMGLAGGLEFF

size: .
V: TRBV28
D: .
J: TRBJ2-3
DNA: TGTGCCAGCACCCCGCGAGGGACGTTAGGGCCAGATACGCAGTATTTT
CDR3: CASTPRGTLGPDTQYF

size: .
V: TRBV5-6
D: TRBD1
J: TRBJ2-7
DNA: TGTGCCAGCTACTTCGGACAGGGGGCGTACGAGCAGTACTTC
CDR3: CASYFGQGAYEQYF

size: .
V: TRBV6-5
D: TRBD2
J: TRBJ2-7
DNA: TGTGCCAGCAGTTACGGTGCGGGGGACTCCTACGAGCAGTACTTC
CDR3: CASSYGAGDSYEQYF

size: .
V: TRBV4-1
D: TRBD2
J: TRBJ2-2
DNA: TGCGCCAGCAGCCCCCTCTTCACTAGCGGCACCGGGGAGCTGTTTTTT
CDR3: CASSPLFTSGTGELFF

size: .
V: TRBV6-1
D: TRBD2
J: TRBJ2-1
DNA: TGTGCCAGCAGTGAAGCCGCTAGCGGGAGTGGTAGGGAGCAGTTCTTC
CDR3: CASSEAASGSGREQFF

size: .
V: TRBV27
D: .
J: TRBJ2-7
DNA: TGTGCCAGCAGTTTAACAACGGGACAATACGAGCAGTACTTC
CDR3: CASSLTTGQYEQYF

size: .
V: TRBV29-1
D: TRBD1
J: TRBJ2-7
DNA: TGCAGCGTCGAAACCGGGACAGGTTACGAGCAGTACTTC
CDR3: CSVETGTGYEQYF

size: .
V: TRBV29-1
D: TRBD2
J: TRBJ2-7
DNA: TGCAGCGTTCAGGCTAGCGGGAGCGAGCAGTACTTC
CDR3: CSVQASGSEQYF

size: .
V: TRBV27
D: TRBD1
J: TRBJ1-1
DNA: TGTGCCAGCAGTTTATCTTCAGGGGGGAACACTGAAGCTTTCTTT
CDR3: CASSLSSGGNTEAFF

size: .
V: TRBV21-1
D: .
J: TRBJ2-1
DNA: TGTGCCAGCAGCGCCTCACTGGGCGGAGTCCCGAGGGAGCAGTTCTTC
CDR3: CASSASLGGVPREQFF

size: .
V: TRBV28
D: .
J: TRBJ1-2
DNA: TGTGCCAGCAGTTCGTGGGGGGACACTACCCACTATGGCTACACCTTC
CDR3: CASSSWGDTTHYGYTF